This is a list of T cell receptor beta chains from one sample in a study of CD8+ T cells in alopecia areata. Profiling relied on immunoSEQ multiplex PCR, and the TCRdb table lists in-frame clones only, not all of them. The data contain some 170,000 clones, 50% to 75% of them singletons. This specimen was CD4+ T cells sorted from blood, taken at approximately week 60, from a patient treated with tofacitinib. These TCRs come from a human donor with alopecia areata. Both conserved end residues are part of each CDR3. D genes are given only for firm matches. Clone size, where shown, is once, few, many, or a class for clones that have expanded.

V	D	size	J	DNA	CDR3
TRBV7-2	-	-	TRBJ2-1	TGTGCCAGCAGCTTGGTTTCGCGGGGTTACAATGAGCAGTTCTTC	CASSLVSRGYNEQFF
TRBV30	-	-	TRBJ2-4	TGTGCCTGGAGCAGGGGTAGGGAGAACATTCAGTACTTC	CAWSRGRENIQYF
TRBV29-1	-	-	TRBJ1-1	TGCAGCGTTGAAGAATCTGGGAACACTGAAGCTTTCTTT	CSVEESGNTEAFF
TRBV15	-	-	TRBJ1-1	TGTGCCACCAGCAGAGTGAGGGACCAAGTAGGGACCACTGAAGCTTTCTTT	CATSRVRDQVGTTEAFF
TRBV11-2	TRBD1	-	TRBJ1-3	TGTGCCAGCAGCCTGACAGGGCTCGGAAACACCATATATTTT	CASSLTGLGNTIYF
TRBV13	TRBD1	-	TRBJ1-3	TGTGCCAGCAGCTTTCGACAGGGCGGAAACACCATATATTTT	CASSFRQGGNTIYF
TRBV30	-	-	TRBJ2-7	TGTGCCTGCTCGGTGACGCACTCCTACGAGCAGTACTTC	CACSVTHSYEQYF
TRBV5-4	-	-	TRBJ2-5	TGTGCCAGCAGCCCCGAGGGAGGGGGTAGGGAGACCCAGTACTTC	CASSPEGGGRETQYF
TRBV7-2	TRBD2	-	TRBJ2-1	TGTGCCAGCAGCTTAGCCCTAGCGGGGGCAGGGAAATACAATGAGCAGTTCTTC	CASSLALAGAGKYNEQFF
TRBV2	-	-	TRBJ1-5	TGTGCCAGCGTTGGTGGAACAGGGAATCAGCCCCAGCATTTT	CASVGGTGNQPQHF
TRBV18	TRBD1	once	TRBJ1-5	TGTGCCAGCTCCTCGGACAGGGTCAATCAGCCCCAGCATTTT	CASSSDRVNQPQHF
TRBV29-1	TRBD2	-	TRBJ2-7	TGCAGCGTCCGCCGAACTAGCGGGGGGTCCTACGAGCAGTACTTC	CSVRRTSGGSYEQYF
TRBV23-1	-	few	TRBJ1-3	TGCGCCAGCAGAGACAGGTCTGGAAACACCATATATTTT	CASRDRSGNTIYF
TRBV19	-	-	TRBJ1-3	TGTGCCAGTATGCACAACTCTGGAAACACCATATATTTT	CASMHNSGNTIYF
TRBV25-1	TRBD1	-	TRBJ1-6	TGTGCCAGCAGTGAAAGGGGACAGATGATCTCACCCCTCCACTTT	CASSERGQMISPLHF
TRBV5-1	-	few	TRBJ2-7	TGCGCCAGCACTAAGGGCGACAGCCTCAGTCCGTCCTCCTACGAGCAGTACTTC	CASTKGDSLSPSSYEQYF
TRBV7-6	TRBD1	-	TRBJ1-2	TGTGCCAGCAGCTCGCGCGCTCAACAGGGGGCTCAGGACTATGGCTACACCTTC	CASSSRAQQGAQDYGYTF
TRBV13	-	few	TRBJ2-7	TGTGCCAGCAGCTCCCGCCAGGTCTACGAGCAGTACTTC	CASSSRQVYEQYF
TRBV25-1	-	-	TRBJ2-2	TGTGCCAGCAGTGAAGTGTTGGGGGCAGGCACCGGGGAGCTGTTTTTT	CASSEVLGAGTGELFF
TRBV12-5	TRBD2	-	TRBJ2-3	TGTGCTAGTGGTTTGGAGCTAGCGGGGTTCGATACGCAGTATTTT	CASGLELAGFDTQYF
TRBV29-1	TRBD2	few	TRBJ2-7	TGCAGCGCCACTAGCGTCTCCTACGAGCAGTACTTC	CSATSVSYEQYF
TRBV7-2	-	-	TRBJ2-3	TGTGCCAGCAGCCCGGGGTCGGGGCGCACAGATACGCAGTATTTT	CASSPGSGRTDTQYF
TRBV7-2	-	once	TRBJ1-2	TGTGCCAGCAGCCGCACAGCAGGGGCGGGGGGCTACACCTTC	CASSRTAGAGGYTF
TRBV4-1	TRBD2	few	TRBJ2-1	TGCGCCAGCAGCCAGGATGGGACTAGCAGGGATGAGCAGTTCTTC	CASSQDGTSRDEQFF
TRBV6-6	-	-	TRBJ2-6	TGTGCCAGCAGTTACTCAGCCCAGTCTGGGGCCAACGTCCTGACTTTC	CASSYSAQSGANVLTF
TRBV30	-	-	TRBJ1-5	TGTGCCTGGAGTGAAGGGAGATTTTTGCCCCAGCATTTT	CAWSEGRFLPQHF
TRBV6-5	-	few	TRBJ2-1	TGTGCCAGCAGTTACCGACAGGCCTGGGCCTACAATGAGCAGTTCTTC	CASSYRQAWAYNEQFF
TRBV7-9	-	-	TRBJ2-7	TGTGCCAGCACCCCGAGGGGGGACGAGCAGTACTTC	CASTPRGDEQYF
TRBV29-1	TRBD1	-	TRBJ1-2	TGCAGCGCGCTCGCGGGACAGGGGGGGCTCCTCTATGGCTACACCTTC	CSALAGQGGLLYGYTF
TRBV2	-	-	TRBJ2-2	TGTGCCAGCAGCGGACTGAACACCGGGGAGCTGTTTTTT	CASSGLNTGELFF
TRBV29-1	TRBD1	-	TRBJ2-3	TGCAGCGTCGACACGAGACAGGGCCGGGGCACAGATACGCAGTATTTT	CSVDTRQGRGTDTQYF
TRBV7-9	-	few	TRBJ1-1	TGTGCCAGCAGCTTAGAAGTGGGCACTGAAGCTTTCTTT	CASSLEVGTEAFF
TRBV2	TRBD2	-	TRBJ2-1	TGTGCCAGCAGCACAGGACTAGCCGCGAAGCCGTTCTTC	CASSTGLAAKPFF
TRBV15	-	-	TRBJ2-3	TGTGCCACCAGCAAAAGACAGGCTGGCACAGATACGCAGTATTTT	CATSKRQAGTDTQYF
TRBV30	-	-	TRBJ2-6	TGTGCCGTCAGATTCACAGGGTTCGCTGGGGCCAACGTCCTGACTTTC	CAVRFTGFAGANVLTF
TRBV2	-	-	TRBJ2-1	TGTGCCAGCACGCGGGACGGACACAATGAGCAGTTCTTC	CASTRDGHNEQFF
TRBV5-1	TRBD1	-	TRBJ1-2	TGCGCCAGCAGCCGGGACAGCCATAACTATGGCTACACCTTC	CASSRDSHNYGYTF
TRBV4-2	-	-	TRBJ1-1	TGTGCCAGCATCGCTAATCCGAGGACTGAAGCTTTCTTT	CASIANPRTEAFF
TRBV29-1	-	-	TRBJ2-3	TGCAGCGTTGGACTCAGCGTCACAGATACGCAGTATTTT	CSVGLSVTDTQYF
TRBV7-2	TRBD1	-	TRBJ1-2	TGTGCCAGCAGCTCGTCAGGGGGGAGCTATGGCTACACCTTC	CASSSSGGSYGYTF
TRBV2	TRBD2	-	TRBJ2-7	TGTGCCAGCATTTCACCGACTAGCGGGGTAGAGCAGTACTTC	CASISPTSGVEQYF